This TCR beta chain originates from a study of blood T cell repertoires in COVID-19. Study background: Sites in the United States, Italy and Spain provided acute and convalescent COVID-19 samples.

Sequencing was performed with immunoSEQ multiplex PCR; in TCRdb, only in-frame clones are kept and a portion is missing. The sample holds 120,000 or so clones, 70% to 90% seen once. The CDR3 has 13 amino acids. V gave up 3 bases and J gave up 3 bases, with 8 bases separating them. In germline, CDR1 is MNHNS, CDR2 SASEGT. Material: peripheral blood. The clonotype was recovered from a woman between 50 and 59 years old with acute or convalescent COVID-19. The rearrangement uses TRBV6-1 and TRBJ1-2; D unclear. CDR3: CASSEREDYGYTF. The CDR3 coding sequence is TGTGCCAGCAGTGAGCGGGAAGACTATGGCTACACCTTC.